This T cell receptor (beta chain) was captured by sequencing in a study of CD8+CD57+ T cells in acquired aplastic anemia. V shed 4 bases and J shed 7 bases, with 10 bases lying between them. Germline V lookup: CDR1 SGHTA, CDR2 FQGTGA. This CDR3 spans 13 amino acids. Both TCR beta VDJ combination and CDR3 sequence profiling were carried out. Genomic DNA was the template for this profiling. MiXCR, run by TCRdb on the reads, gives a single entry per CDR3 protein. The data contain about 270,000 distinct CDR3 sequences, 55% to 65% of them seen just once; the ten biggest clones take up 6.5% to 10%. This TCR was sampled from a human donor with severe aplastic anemia or a healthy control (not recorded which). V and J are TRBV7-3 and TRBJ2-2; no reliable D call. Sequencing used sorted CD4+, CD8+, or CD8+CD57+ T cells (not recorded which) from PBMCs. In DNA, the CDR3 is TGTGCCAGCAGCTCCCCTCTGAGCGGGGAGCTGTTTTTT. Its translation is CASSSPLSGELFF.